The 21 T cell receptor beta chains given below trace back to one sample, sequenced in a study of cytomegalovirus exposure and HLA in healthy donors (dated by TCRdb to 2016 to 2017). The library was made by the immunoSEQ multiplex PCR assay. For the multiplex PCR, a mixture combining 60 forward primers for TCR Vbeta segments and 13 reverse primers for TCR Jbeta segments was used. TCRdb re-hosts the immuneACCESS table, in-frame sequences only. Its copies lack some clones; in the studies checked, an unresolved V gene accounts for under half of them, and the cause for the rest is not known. The sample table holds around 150,000 clones. Of the sample, 1.3% is held by the ten largest clones. Sequencing used PBMCs. The receptors here all came from a woman aged 55-75 years in good health and CMV-seronegative.

The gene calls are TRBV11-2 and TRBJ2-7, with D possibly matching TRBD2 (5 bases). Looked up from germline, CDR1 is SGHAT and CDR2 is FQNNGV. CDR3 length: 16 amino acids. V was shortened by 5 bases and J by 3 bases, with 20 bases between the two germline ends. The CDR3 reads CASSLRYSGVHYEQYF. In nucleotides, the CDR3 is TGTGCCAGCAGCCTCCGCTACTCCGGGGTCCACTACGAGCAGTACTTC.

The chain employs TRBV5-5 and TRBJ2-7, with TRBD1 matching over 8 bases. Germline assignment: CDR1 SGHKS and CDR2 YYEKEE (reference sequence). Unmatched junction bases numbered 2, after V lost 0 bases and J lost 3 bases. There are 14 residues in the CDR3. CDR3 nucleotide sequence: TGTGCCAGCAGCTTGGGGGACAGGAACTACGAGCAGTACTTC. Translated, it gives CASSLGDRNYEQYF.

CDR3 sequence (DNA): TGTGCCAGCAGTTTTGCCAACCGGGACACCTATGCGACGAACACTGAAGCTTTCTTT. Protein sequence: CASSFANRDTYATNTEAFF. The chain combines TRBV5-4 with TRBJ1-1, with D possibly being TRBD1 (6 bases). The length of the CDR3 is 19 residues. The germline gives CDR1 SGHNT, CDR2 YYREEE (reference sequence). Trimming removed 5 bases from V and 1 base from J, with 27 bases in between.

The chain carries TRBV7-9 and TRBJ1-1, with 8 bases matching TRBD1. The CDR3 sequence is 14 residues long. Germline values: CDR1 SEHNR, CDR2 FQNEAQ (reference sequence). Trimming cost V 5 bases and J 2 bases; bases outside gene matches: 4. CDR3 in amino acids: CASSHGQGNTEAFF. In DNA, the CDR3 is TGTGCCAGCAGCCACGGACAGGGCAACACTGAAGCTTTCTTT.

CDR3 amino acids: CASGTVPGQGEQFF. Here the CDR3 DNA reads TGCGCCAGCGGCACGGTCCCAGGGCAGGGTGAGCAGTTCTTC. The chain employs TRBV5-1 and TRBJ2-1; maybe TRBD1 (5 bases). This CDR3 is built from 14 residues. With 7 bases removed from V and 9 bases from J, the gap between germline ends came to 20 bases. The germline CDR1 and CDR2 sequences are SGHRS and YFSETQ.

This rearrangement joins TRBV18 to TRBJ1-4; 9 bases are shared with TRBD1. Germline assignment: CDR1 KGHSH and CDR2 LQKENI. V lost 6 bases, J lost 6 bases, and 5 bases stayed unmatched. The CDR3 has 14 amino acids. In nucleotides, the CDR3 is TGTGCCAGCTCGTCCGGGGACAGGGATGAAAAACTGTTTTTT. Translated, it gives CASSSGDRDEKLFF.

The rearrangement joins TRBV18 to TRBJ2-7; D gene ambiguous. CDR3 length equals 13 residues. The V and J ends lost 0 bases and 2 bases respectively, with 5 bases between them. CDR1 is KGHSH and CDR2 is LQKENI in the germline V gene. DNA for the CDR3: TGTGCCAGCTCACCACCGGGCACCTACGAGCAGTACTTC. Translation: CASSPPGTYEQYF.

This sequence joins TRBV27 and TRBJ2-3; 7 bases map to TRBD1. V shed 5 bases, J shed 2 bases, and the junction held 10 bases outside the gene matches. CDR3 length: 16 residues. Germline lookup yields CDR1 MNHEY and CDR2 SMNVEV (reference sequence). DNA for the CDR3: TGTGCCAGCAGTGCAAGGGGGCCCTTTACCACAGATACGCAGTATTTT. This gives the protein CASSARGPFTTDTQYF.

This chain uses TRBV5-1 with TRBJ2-3, with 16 positions matching TRBD2. The V gene end was trimmed by 4 bases and the J gene end by 3 bases; junction bases not matched to a gene: 14. The CDR3 has 20 residues. Germline assignment: CDR1 SGHRS and CDR2 YFSETQ. The CDR3 spells CASSSQPGTSGRASTDTQYF. The CDR3 nucleotides are TGCGCCAGCAGCAGTCAACCCGGGACTAGCGGGAGGGCCTCAACAGATACGCAGTATTTT.

This chain connects TRBV7-9 to TRBJ1-5, with no clear D. The germline V gene encodes CDR1 SEHNR and CDR2 FQNEAQ (reference sequence). Between the trimmed V and J ends, which lost 5 bases and 1 base, there was a span of 15 bases. The CDR3 runs to 16 residues. CDR3 in DNA: TGTGCCAGCAGCCAAGCTCACGGAGGGAGCAATCAGCCCCAGCATTTT. Protein product: CASSQAHGGSNQPQHF.

V and J are TRBV9 and TRBJ2-5; 13 nucleotides align to TRBD2. J gave up 5 bases and V 0 bases, and 1 base lay outside the gene matches. Germline V gene data show CDR1 as SGDLS and CDR2 as YYNGEE. CDR3 size: 15 residues. Here the CDR3 DNA reads TGTGCCAGCAGCGTAGGGACTAGCGGGAGTGAGACCCAGTACTTC. Encoded protein: CASSVGTSGSETQYF.

The V call is TRBV5-1, the J call TRBJ2-1; 9 bases are a match to TRBD1. J gave up 3 bases and V 2 bases, and 6 bases lay outside the gene matches. CDR1 and CDR2 (germline): SGHRS, YFSETQ. This CDR3 contains 16 residues. CDR3 DNA sequence: TGCGCCAGCAGCTTAGCCCCGACAGGGGGCTACAATGAGCAGTTCTTC. This translates into CASSLAPTGGYNEQFF.

The chain couples TRBV7-6 to TRBJ1-5; tentatively, D is TRBD1 (5 bases). V was trimmed by 5 bases and J by 2 bases, leaving 13 bases between them. The V gene's germline CDR1 is SGHVS and CDR2 FNYEAQ. The CDR3 is 15 amino acids. The CDR3 nucleotides are TGTGCCAGCAGCCCAGCGACGGGGGGCAATCAGCCCCAGCATTTT. Amino acids: CASSPATGGNQPQHF.

CDR3 protein: CASSSSGGDEQYF. As DNA, the CDR3 is TGCGCCAGCAGCTCTAGCGGGGGGGACGAGCAGTACTTC. V is TRBV5-1 and J is TRBJ2-7, with 12 bases fitting TRBD2. The CDR3 length is 13 residues. Germline CDR1 and CDR2: SGHRS and YFSETQ. V lost 3 bases to trimming and J lost 5 bases; unmatched junction nucleotides: 0. The full variable domain, rest sourced from reference TRBV5-1 and TRBJ2-7, is KAGVTQTPRYLIKTRGQQVTLSCSPISGHRSVSWYQQTPGQGLQFLFEYFSETQRNKGNFPGRFSGRQFSNSRSEMNVSTLELGDSALYLCASSSSGGDEQYFGPGTRLTVT.

The chain is built from TRBV27 and TRBJ1-1; D unclear. Germline V lookup: CDR1 MNHEY, CDR2 SMNVEV (reference sequence). This CDR3 region has 15 residues. Deletions cut 1 base from V and 4 bases from J, with 13 bases between. The CDR3 spells CASSLLSGSATEAFF. CDR3 DNA sequence: TGTGCCAGCAGTTTATTGTCGGGGTCGGCCACTGAAGCTTTCTTT.

The V gene is TRBV5-6, the J gene TRBJ1-1, with 8 bases that match TRBD1. The germline V gene encodes CDR1 SGHDT and CDR2 YYEEEE. This CDR3 is built from 15 residues. Germline trimming cut 0 bases from V and 8 bases from J; bases unmatched to any gene: 9. The DNA for the CDR3 is TGTGCCAGCAGCTTGGAGGCCGCAGGGGGCACAGAAGCTTTCTTT. It specifies CASSLEAAGGTEAFF.

DNA for the CDR3: TGCGCCAGCAGAAGACAGGGGAGTTTGGAGACCCAGTACTTC. It specifies CASRRQGSLETQYF. The V gene is TRBV4-1, the J gene TRBJ2-5; 8 nucleotides agree with TRBD1. Per the germline V gene, CDR1 is MGHRA and CDR2 is YSYEKL. The V and J ends lost 6 bases and 5 bases, in that order; junction bases with no gene match: 8. The CDR3 is 14 residues long.

The chain recombines TRBV6-1 with TRBJ2-3; tentatively, D is TRBD1 (6 bases). Trimming cost V 4 bases and J 7 bases, with 12 bases left between them. Per the germline V gene, CDR1 is MNHNS and CDR2 is SASEGT. The CDR3 runs 13 residues. DNA of the CDR3: TGTGCCAGCAGTGTCCGAGGGGGTTATACGCAGTATTTT. It yields the protein CASSVRGGYTQYF.

This chain uses TRBV11-2 with TRBJ2-5, with 8 bases fitting TRBD1. This CDR3 contains 16 residues. CDR1 and CDR2 (germline): SGHAT, FQNNGV. With 0 bases clipped from V and 6 bases from J, the junction kept 9 bases outside the gene matches. CDR3 loop: CASSLDGAGGIQTQYF. The CDR3 nucleotides are TGTGCCAGCAGCTTAGATGGGGCAGGGGGCATCCAGACCCAGTACTTC.

The V and J genes are TRBV5-4 and TRBJ1-2; the match to TRBD1 covers 8 bases. This CDR3 is built from 15 residues. Germline lookup yields CDR1 SGHNT and CDR2 YYREEE (reference sequence). The V gene end was trimmed by 4 bases and the J gene end by 4 bases; junction bases not matched to a gene: 9. The CDR3 here is CASSLASGGGYGYTF. The CDR3 DNA reads as TGTGCCAGCAGCCTAGCCTCAGGGGGCGGCTATGGCTACACCTTC. The full variable domain, rest sourced from reference TRBV5-4 and TRBJ1-2, is ETGVTQSPTHLIKTRGQQVTLRCSSQSGHNTVSWYQQALGQGPQFIFQYYREEENGRGNFPPRFSGLQFPNYSSELNVNALELDDSALYLCASSLASGGGYGYTFGSGTRLTVV.

V gene TRBV9 combines with J gene TRBJ1-5; D not certain. Germline lookup yields CDR1 SGDLS and CDR2 YYNGEE. The V and J ends lost 2 bases and 3 bases respectively, with 9 bases between them. The CDR3 is 14 residues long. CDR3 protein: CASSVTGTNQPQHF. The CDR3 bases are TGTGCCAGCAGCGTGACGGGAACCAATCAGCCCCAGCATTTT.